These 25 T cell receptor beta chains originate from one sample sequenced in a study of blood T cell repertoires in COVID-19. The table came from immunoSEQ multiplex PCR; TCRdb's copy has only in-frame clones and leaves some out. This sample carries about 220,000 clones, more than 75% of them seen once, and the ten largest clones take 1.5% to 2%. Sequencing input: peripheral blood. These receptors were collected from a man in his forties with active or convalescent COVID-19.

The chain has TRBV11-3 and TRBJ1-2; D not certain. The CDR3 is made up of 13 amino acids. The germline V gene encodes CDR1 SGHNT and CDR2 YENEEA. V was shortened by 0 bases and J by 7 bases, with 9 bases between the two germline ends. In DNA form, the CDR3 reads TGTGCCAGCAGCTTAGATAACGCGGCTGGCTACACCTTC. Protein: CASSLDNAAGYTF.

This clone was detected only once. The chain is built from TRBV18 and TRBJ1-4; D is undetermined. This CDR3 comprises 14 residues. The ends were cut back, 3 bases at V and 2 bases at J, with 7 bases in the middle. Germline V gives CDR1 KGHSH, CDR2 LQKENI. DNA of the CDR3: TGTGCCAGCTCACCCGGCAGGACTAATGAAAAACTGTTTTTT. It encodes CASSPGRTNEKLFF.

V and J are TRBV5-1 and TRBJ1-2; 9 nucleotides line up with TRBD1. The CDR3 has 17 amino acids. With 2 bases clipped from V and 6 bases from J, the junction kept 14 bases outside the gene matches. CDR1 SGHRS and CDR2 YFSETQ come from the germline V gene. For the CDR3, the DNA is TGCGCCAGCAGCTTCGGACCTCGACAGGGGGATATGGATGGCTACACCTTC. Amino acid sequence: CASSFGPRQGDMDGYTF.

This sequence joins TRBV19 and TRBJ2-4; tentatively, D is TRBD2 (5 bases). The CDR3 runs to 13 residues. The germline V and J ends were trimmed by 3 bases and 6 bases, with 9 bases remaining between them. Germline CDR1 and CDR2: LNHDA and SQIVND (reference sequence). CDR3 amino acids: CASSIGMGNIQYF. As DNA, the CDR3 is TGTGCCAGTAGTATCGGGATGGGAAACATTCAGTACTTC.

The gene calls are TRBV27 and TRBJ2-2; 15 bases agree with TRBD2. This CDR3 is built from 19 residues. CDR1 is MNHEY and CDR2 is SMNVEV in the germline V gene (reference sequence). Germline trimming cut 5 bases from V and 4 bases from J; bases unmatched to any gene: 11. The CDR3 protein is CASSRRGTSGRSGTGELFF. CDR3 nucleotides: TGTGCCAGCAGTCGAAGGGGGACTAGCGGGAGGTCGGGCACCGGGGAGCTGTTTTTT.

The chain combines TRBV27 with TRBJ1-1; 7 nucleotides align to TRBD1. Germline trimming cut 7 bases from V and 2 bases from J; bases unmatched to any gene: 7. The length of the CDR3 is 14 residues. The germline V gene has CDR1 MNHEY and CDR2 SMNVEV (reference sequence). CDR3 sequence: CASIQQGINTEAFF. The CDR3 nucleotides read TGTGCCAGCATCCAACAGGGGATCAACACTGAAGCTTTCTTT.

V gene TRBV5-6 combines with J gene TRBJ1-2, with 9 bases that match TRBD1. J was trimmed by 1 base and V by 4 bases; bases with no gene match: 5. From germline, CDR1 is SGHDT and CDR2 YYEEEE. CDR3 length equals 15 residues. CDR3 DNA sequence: TGTGCCAGCAGCCCGGGGACAGGGAATAACTATGGCTACACCTTC. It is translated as CASSPGTGNNYGYTF.

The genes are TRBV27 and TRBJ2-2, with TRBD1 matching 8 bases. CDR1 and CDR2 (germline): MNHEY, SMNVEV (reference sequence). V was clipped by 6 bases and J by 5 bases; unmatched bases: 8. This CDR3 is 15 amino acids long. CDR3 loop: CASSLGQGGTGELFF. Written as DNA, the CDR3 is TGTGCCAGCAGCCTAGGACAGGGTGGGACCGGGGAGCTGTTTTTT.

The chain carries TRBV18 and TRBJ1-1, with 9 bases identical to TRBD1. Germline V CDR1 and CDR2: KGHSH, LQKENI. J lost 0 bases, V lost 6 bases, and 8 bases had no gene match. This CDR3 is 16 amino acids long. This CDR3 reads CASSLWTGEVNTEAFF. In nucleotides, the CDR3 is TGTGCCAGCTCGCTTTGGACAGGGGAGGTGAACACTGAAGCTTTCTTT.

The CDR3: CASSEHGEKLFF. CDR3 nucleotide sequence: TGTGCCAGCAGTGAACACGGGGAAAAACTGTTTTTT. V is TRBV6-1 and J is TRBJ1-4, with D unresolved. V was pared by 2 bases and J by 8 bases, with 6 bases between. There are 12 residues in the CDR3. CDR1 and CDR2 (germline): MNHNS, SASEGT.

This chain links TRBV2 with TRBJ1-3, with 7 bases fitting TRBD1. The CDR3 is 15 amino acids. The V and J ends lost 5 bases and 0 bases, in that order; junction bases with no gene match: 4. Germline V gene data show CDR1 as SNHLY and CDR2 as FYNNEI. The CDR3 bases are TGTGCCAGCAGTTTGACAGGGTACTCTGGAAACACCATATATTTT. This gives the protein CASSLTGYSGNTIYF.

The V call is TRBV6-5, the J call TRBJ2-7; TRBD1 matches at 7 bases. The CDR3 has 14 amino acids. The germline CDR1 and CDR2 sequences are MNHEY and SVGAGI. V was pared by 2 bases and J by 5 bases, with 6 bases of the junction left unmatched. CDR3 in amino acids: CASSYRGQRNEQYF. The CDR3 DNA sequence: TGTGCCAGCAGTTACAGGGGGCAGAGGAACGAGCAGTACTTC.

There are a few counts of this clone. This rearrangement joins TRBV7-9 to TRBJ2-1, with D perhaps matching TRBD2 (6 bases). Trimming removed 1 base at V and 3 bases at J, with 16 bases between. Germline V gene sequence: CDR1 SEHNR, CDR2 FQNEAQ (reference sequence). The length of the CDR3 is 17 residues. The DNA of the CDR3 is TGTGCCAGCAGCTTAGGGCTCCGGGAGAGGGGCTACAATGAGCAGTTCTTC. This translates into CASSLGLRERGYNEQFF.

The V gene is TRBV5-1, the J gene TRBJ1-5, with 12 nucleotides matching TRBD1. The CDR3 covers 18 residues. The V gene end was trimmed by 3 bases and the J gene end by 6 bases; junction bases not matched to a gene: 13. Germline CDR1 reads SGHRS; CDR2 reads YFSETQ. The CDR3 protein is CASSSGTGGFEAGQPQHF. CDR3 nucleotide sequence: TGCGCCAGCAGCTCTGGGACAGGGGGCTTCGAAGCGGGTCAGCCCCAGCATTTT.

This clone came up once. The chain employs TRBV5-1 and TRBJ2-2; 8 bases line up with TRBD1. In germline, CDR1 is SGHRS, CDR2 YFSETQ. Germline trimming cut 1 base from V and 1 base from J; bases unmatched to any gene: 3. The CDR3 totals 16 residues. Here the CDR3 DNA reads TGCGCCAGCAGCTTGTTTGGACAGGGGAACACCGGGGAGCTGTTTTTT. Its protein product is CASSLFGQGNTGELFF.

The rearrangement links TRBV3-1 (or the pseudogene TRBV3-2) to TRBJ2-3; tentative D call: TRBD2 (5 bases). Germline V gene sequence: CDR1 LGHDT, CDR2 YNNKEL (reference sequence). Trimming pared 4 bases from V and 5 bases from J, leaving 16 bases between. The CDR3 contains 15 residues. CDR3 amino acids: CASSRGRTARDTQYF. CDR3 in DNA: TGTGCCAGCAGCCGGGGTAGGACTGCCCGAGATACGCAGTATTTT.

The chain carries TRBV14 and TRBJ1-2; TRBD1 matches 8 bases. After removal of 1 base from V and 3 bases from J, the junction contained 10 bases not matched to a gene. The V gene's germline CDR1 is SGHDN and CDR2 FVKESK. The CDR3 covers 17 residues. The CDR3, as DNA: TGTGCCAGCAGCCAAGTAGGCCAGGGGGCCGGGGACTATGGCTACACCTTC. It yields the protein CASSQVGQGAGDYGYTF. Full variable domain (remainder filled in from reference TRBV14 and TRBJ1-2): EAGVTQFPSHSVIEKGQTVTLRCDPISGHDNLYWYRRVMGKEIKFLLHFVKESKQDESGMPNNRFLAERTGGTYSTLKVQPAELEDSGVYFCASSQVGQGAGDYGYTFGSGTRLTVV.

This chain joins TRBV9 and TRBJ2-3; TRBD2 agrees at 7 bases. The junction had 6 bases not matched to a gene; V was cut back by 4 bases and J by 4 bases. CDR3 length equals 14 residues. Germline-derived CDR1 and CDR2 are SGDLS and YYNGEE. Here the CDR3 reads CASSPWTSSDTQYF. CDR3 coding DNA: TGTGCCAGCAGCCCTTGGACTAGTTCAGATACGCAGTATTTT.

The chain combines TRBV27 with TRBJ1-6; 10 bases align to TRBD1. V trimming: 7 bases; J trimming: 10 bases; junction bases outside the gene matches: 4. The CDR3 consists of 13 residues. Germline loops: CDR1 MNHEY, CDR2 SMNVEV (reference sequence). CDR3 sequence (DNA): TGTGCCAGCAAGGACAGGGGGAGGTCACCCCTCCACTTT. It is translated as CASKDRGRSPLHF.

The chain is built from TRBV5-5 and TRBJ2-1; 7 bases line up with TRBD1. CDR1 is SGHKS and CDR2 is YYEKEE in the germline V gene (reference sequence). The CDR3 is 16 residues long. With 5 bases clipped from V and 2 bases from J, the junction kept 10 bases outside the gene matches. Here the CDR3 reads CASRLTGTEPYNEQFF. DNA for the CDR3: TGTGCCAGCAGACTAACCGGGACAGAGCCCTACAATGAGCAGTTCTTC.

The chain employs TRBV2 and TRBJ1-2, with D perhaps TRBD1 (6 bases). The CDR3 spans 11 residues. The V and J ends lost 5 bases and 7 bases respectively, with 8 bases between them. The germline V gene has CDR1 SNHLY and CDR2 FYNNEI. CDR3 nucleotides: TGTGCCAGCAGTAGGGGGGGTGGCTACACCTTC. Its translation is CASSRGGGYTF.

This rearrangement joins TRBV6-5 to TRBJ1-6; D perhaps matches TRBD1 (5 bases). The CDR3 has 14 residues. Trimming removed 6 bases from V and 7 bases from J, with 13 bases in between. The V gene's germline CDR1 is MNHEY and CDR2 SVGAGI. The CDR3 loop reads CASSPDSINSPLHF. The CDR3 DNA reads TGTGCCAGCAGCCCCGACAGTATCAATTCACCCCTCCACTTT.

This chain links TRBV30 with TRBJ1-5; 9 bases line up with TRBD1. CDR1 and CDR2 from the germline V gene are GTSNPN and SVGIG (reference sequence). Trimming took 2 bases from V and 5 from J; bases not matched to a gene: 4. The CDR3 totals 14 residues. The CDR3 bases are TGTGCCTGGAGTACAGGGACAGGGTATCAGCCCCAGCATTTT. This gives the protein CAWSTGTGYQPQHF.

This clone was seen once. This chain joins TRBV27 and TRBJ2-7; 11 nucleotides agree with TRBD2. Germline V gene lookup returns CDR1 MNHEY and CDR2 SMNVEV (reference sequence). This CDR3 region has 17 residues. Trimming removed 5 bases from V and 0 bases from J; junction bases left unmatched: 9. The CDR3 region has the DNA TGTGCCAGCAGTCTTACCGGGACTAGCGGAAGCTCCTACGAGCAGTACTTC. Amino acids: CASSLTGTSGSSYEQYF.

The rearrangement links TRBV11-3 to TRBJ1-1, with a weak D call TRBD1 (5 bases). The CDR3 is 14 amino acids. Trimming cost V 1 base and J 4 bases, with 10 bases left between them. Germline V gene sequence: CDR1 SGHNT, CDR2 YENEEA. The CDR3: CASSLGQGVTEAFF. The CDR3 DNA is TGTGCCAGCAGCTTAGGGCAGGGCGTCACTGAAGCTTTCTTT.